Shown below are 17 T cell receptor beta chains from a single sample sequenced in a study of blood T cell repertoires in COVID-19. The repertoire was sequenced with immunoSEQ multiplex PCR; TCRdb's copy has only in-frame clones and lacks some. The sample includes about 130,000 clones, roughly 90% of them seen just once. The specimen was peripheral blood. All receptors derive from a woman of 80 years or more with acute or convalescent COVID-19.

This chain links TRBV29-1 with TRBJ2-3; D gene unclear. This CDR3 contains 13 residues. Trimming took 4 bases from V and 0 from J, leaving 8 bases between them. Germline-derived CDR1 and CDR2 are SQVTM and ANQGSEA. CDR3 in amino acids: CSVVWQSTDTQYF. CDR3 DNA: TGCAGCGTTGTTTGGCAGAGCACAGATACGCAGTATTTT.

The CDR3 sequence is CASSLQSGAIGYTF. The CDR3 DNA reads TGTGCCAGCAGCCTACAGTCAGGGGCTATTGGCTACACCTTC. The V gene is TRBV4-2, the J gene TRBJ1-2, with TRBD1 as a possible D gene (6 bases). Germline values: CDR1 LGHNA, CDR2 YNFKEQ. Trimming removed 4 bases from V and 7 bases from J, with 16 bases in between. The CDR3 runs to 14 residues.

The chain combines TRBV15 with TRBJ2-5; D is unclear. This CDR3 comprises 14 residues. Germline V CDR1 and CDR2: LNHNV, YYDKDF (reference sequence). V lost 0 bases and J 5 bases, leaving 10 bases between the germline ends. This chain's CDR3 is CATSRDPGGETQYF. The CDR3 nucleotides read TGTGCCACCAGCAGAGATCCGGGTGGGGAGACCCAGTACTTC.

The V and J genes are TRBV24-1 and TRBJ2-2, with D unclear. The V gene's germline CDR1 is KGHDR and CDR2 SFDVKD. CDR3 length: 13 residues. V shed 9 bases and J shed 5 bases, with 12 bases lying between them. The DNA of the CDR3 is TGTGCCACCCTCGGGTCTTCGACCGGGGAGCTGTTTTTT. Translating it yields CATLGSSTGELFF.

This clone has just a few counts. The rearrangement uses TRBV6-6 and TRBJ1-1; 9 nucleotides line up with TRBD1. The CDR3 contains 14 residues. Germline V CDR1 and CDR2: MNHNY, SVGAGI (reference sequence). V gave up 2 bases and J gave up 8 bases; unmatched junction bases: 6. The CDR3 protein is CASSYPRTGEEAFF. For the CDR3, the DNA is TGTGCCAGCAGTTACCCCCGGACAGGGGAGGAAGCTTTCTTT.

The V call is TRBV7-2, the J call TRBJ1-3, with 8 bases lining up with TRBD1. Looked up from germline, CDR1 is SGHTA and CDR2 is FQGNSA. Trimming took 5 bases from V and 4 from J; bases not matched to a gene: 4. The length of the CDR3 is 14 residues. The CDR3, as DNA: TGTGCCAGCAGCCCCGGGACAGGAGGAAACACCATATATTTT. Encoded protein: CASSPGTGGNTIYF.

This chain connects TRBV2 to TRBJ2-4; D is uncertain. Germline V gene sequence: CDR1 SNHLY, CDR2 FYNNEI. V lost 4 bases to trimming and J lost 5 bases, with 12 bases between them. The CDR3 consists of 14 residues. CDR3: CASSVTQNENIQYF. The CDR3 coding sequence is TGTGCCAGCAGTGTAACGCAGAACGAAAACATTCAGTACTTC.

The chain recombines TRBV19 with TRBJ2-7; 8 nucleotides align to TRBD2. Per the germline V gene, CDR1 is LNHDA and CDR2 is SQIVND (reference sequence). V lost 6 bases to trimming and J lost 6 bases; unmatched junction nucleotides: 7. This CDR3 has 13 amino acids. CDR3 bases: TGTGCCAGTAGCCCGGGACGGGGGGGCGAGCAGTACTTC. Its protein is CASSPGRGGEQYF.

This chain uses TRBV5-1 with TRBJ2-3; 11 bases map to TRBD2. This CDR3 has 15 amino acids. After removal of 4 bases from V and 5 bases from J, the junction contained 6 bases not matched to a gene. Germline CDR1 and CDR2: SGHRS and YFSETQ. CDR3 coding DNA: TGCGCCAGCAGCCTTAGCGGGAGGGCCCTAGATACGCAGTATTTT. Translated, it gives CASSLSGRALDTQYF.

This chain links TRBV20-1 with TRBJ2-1; 8 bases match TRBD2. Looked up from germline, CDR1 is DFQATT and CDR2 is SNEGSKA (reference sequence). This CDR3 comprises 15 residues. The J segment lost 4 bases and the V segment lost 3 bases, leaving 8 bases of the junction unmatched. CDR3 coding DNA: TGCAGTGCTAGTGTCCCGGGACTAGGATACAATGAGCAGTTCTTC. Protein: CSASVPGLGYNEQFF.

As regards this clone: The same CDR3 is also encoded by other DNA sequences in this sample. The chain is built from TRBV5-1 and TRBJ2-7; perhaps TRBD1 as D (6 bases). V was shortened by 0 bases and J by 4 bases, with 8 bases between the two germline ends. CDR1 and CDR2 (germline): SGHRS, YFSETQ. The CDR3 length is 13 residues. The CDR3 region is CASSLATGYEQYF. As DNA, the CDR3 is TGCGCCAGCAGCTTGGCCACAGGGTACGAGCAGTACTTC.

V gene TRBV6-5 combines with J gene TRBJ1-1; 9 bases line up with TRBD1. Germline V gene lookup returns CDR1 MNHEY and CDR2 SVGAGI. This CDR3 comprises 13 residues. After removal of 7 bases from V and 4 bases from J, the junction contained 4 bases not matched to a gene. The CDR3 DNA reads as TGTGCCAGCACCACAGGGGGCACCACTGAAGCTTTCTTT. Its translation: CASTTGGTTEAFF.

This chain connects TRBV4-3 to TRBJ2-2; 12 nucleotides match TRBD2. The CDR3 consists of 18 residues. Looked up from germline, CDR1 is LGHNA and CDR2 is YSLEER. V lost 1 base and J lost 4; bases outside the gene matches: 7. Written as DNA, the CDR3 is TGCGCCAGCAGCCAAGTTGCTAGCGGGGGGGCCATCACCGGGGAGCTGTTTTTT. It is translated as CASSQVASGGAITGELFF.

In this sample, this clone turned up a few times. The chain's CDR3 is CASSHEGRAGSYTF. DNA for the CDR3: TGTGCCAGCAGCCACGAGGGCCGGGCGGGCAGCTACACCTTC. The J gene is TRBJ1-2, the V gene TRBV3-1 (or the pseudogene TRBV3-2); no reliable D call. The CDR3 spans 14 residues. From germline, CDR1 is LGHDT and CDR2 YNNKEL (reference sequence). Trimming took off 3 bases at V and 9 bases at J, with 17 bases between the two ends.

This clone turned up a few times. The chain links TRBV7-3 to TRBJ1-1, with 7 bases aligning to TRBD1. Germline CDR1 reads SGHTA; CDR2 reads FQGTGA. The CDR3 extends over 13 amino acids. The ends lost 2 bases at V and 3 bases at J; junction bases unmatched: 0. CDR3: CASSLDRDTEAFF. CDR3 nucleotides: TGTGCCAGCAGCTTAGACAGGGACACTGAAGCTTTCTTT.

The chain uses TRBV10-3 and TRBJ2-5; D gene ambiguous. CDR3 length: 14 amino acids. CDR1 is ENHRY and CDR2 is SYGVKD in the germline V gene. The V end lost 6 bases, the J end lost 3 bases, and 14 bases lay between the germline ends. CDR3 protein: CAIRAEEFEETQYF. Written as DNA, the CDR3 is TGTGCCATCAGGGCAGAGGAGTTTGAAGAGACCCAGTACTTC.

The chain carries TRBV10-2 and TRBJ1-3; TRBD1 matches 10 bases. The ends lost 0 bases at V and 0 bases at J; junction bases unmatched: 2. The germline V gene encodes CDR1 WSHSY and CDR2 SAAADI. The CDR3 contains 17 residues. The CDR3 bases are TGCGCCAGCAGTGAGTCGAGGACAGGGGGCTCTGGAAACACCATATATTTT. Translation: CASSESRTGGSGNTIYF.